The rows below give T cell receptor beta chains drawn from one sample of a study of identical twins. A single record per CDR3 protein comes from TCRdb applying MiXCR to the 5' RACE reads. The sample includes 250,000 or so distinct CDR3 sequences, about 8% of them seen just once. This sample was shared with a second study, whose subject was yellow fever vaccine responses in identical twins.

Sequencing was performed on CD8+ T cells sorted from blood. These receptors all come from a woman under 30 in good health. Each CDR3 is given with its conserved first and last residue. The order of the fields is CDR3 DNA, CDR3 protein, J gene, D gene, V gene, clone size. The D gene is left open where the match is weak. Clone size appears in some rows only: once, few, many, or a class for an expanded clone.

TGTGCCAGCAGTTTGATACCGCCAGATACGCAGTATTTT,CASSLIPPDTQYF,TRBJ2-3,-,TRBV12-3/TRBV12-4,many
TGTGCCAGCAGCTTATACGCTAGCGGAACCTACGAGCAGTACTTC,CASSLYASGTYEQYF,TRBJ2-7,TRBD2,TRBV7-8,many
TGTGCCAGCAGCATTGGGACAGGCTACGAGCAGTACTTC,CASSIGTGYEQYF,TRBJ2-7,TRBD1,TRBV7-2,few
TGTGCCAGCAGCTTAAGTGCCTACGAGCAGTACTTC,CASSLSAYEQYF,TRBJ2-7,-,TRBV5-6,many
TGTGCCACCAGTGAGCCCGGGGACTCTACGAAGCAGTACTTC,CATSEPGDSTKQYF,TRBJ2-7,-,TRBV24-1,-
TGTGCCAGCAGTTACCAGCTTTATGAGCAGTTCTTC,CASSYQLYEQFF,TRBJ2-1,-,TRBV6-5,few
TGTGCCAGCAGGCTGGGCTACGAGCAGTACTTC,CASRLGYEQYF,TRBJ2-7,-,TRBV12-3/TRBV12-4,many
TGTGCCAGCAGCTTAGATGTTCAGCCCCAGCATTTT,CASSLDVQPQHF,TRBJ1-5,-,TRBV7-2,-
TGTGCCAGCACCGCGGACAGCTACACAGATACGCAGTATTTT,CASTADSYTDTQYF,TRBJ2-3,-,TRBV27,many
TGCAGTGCTAGAGATGGGTTAGCGGGAGCCGATTTCTCGACAGATACGCAGTATTTT,CSARDGLAGADFSTDTQYF,TRBJ2-3,TRBD2,TRBV20-1,few
TGTGCCAGCAGTTTGGGGGGGCCGGCTTTCTTT,CASSLGGPAFF,TRBJ1-1,-,TRBV28,-
TGTGCCATCAGTGAGTCGAAATCGAAAACAGGATACAATGAGCAGTTCTTC,CAISESKSKTGYNEQFF,TRBJ2-1,-,TRBV10-3,few
TGTGCCAGCCACTCGCGGGAGGCAAATGAGCAGTTCTTC,CASHSREANEQFF,TRBJ2-1,TRBD2,TRBV15,-
TGCAGTGCCCGGGACAGGATACTAACTAGCACAGATACGCAGTATTTT,CSARDRILTSTDTQYF,TRBJ2-3,TRBD1,TRBV20-1,few
TGTGCCAGCAGCCAACCGACAGGGGGCGGACAAGAGACCCAGTACTTC,CASSQPTGGGQETQYF,TRBJ2-5,TRBD1,TRBV4-2,few
TGCGCCAGCATGGCAGACCCGGGGGAAAAACTGTTTTTT,CASMADPGEKLFF,TRBJ1-4,-,TRBV10-1,few